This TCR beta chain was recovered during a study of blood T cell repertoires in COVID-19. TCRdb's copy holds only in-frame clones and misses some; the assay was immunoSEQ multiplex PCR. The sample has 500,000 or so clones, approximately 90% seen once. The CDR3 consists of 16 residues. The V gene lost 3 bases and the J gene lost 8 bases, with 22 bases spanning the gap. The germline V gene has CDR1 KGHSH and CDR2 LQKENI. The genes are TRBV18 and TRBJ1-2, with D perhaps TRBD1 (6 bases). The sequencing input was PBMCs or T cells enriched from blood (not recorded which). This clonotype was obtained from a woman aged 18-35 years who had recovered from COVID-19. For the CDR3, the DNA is TGTGCCAGCTCACCTTCAATAATAGGGGTGACAGGCGGCTACACCTTC. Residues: CASSPSIIGVTGGYTF.